Listed below are T cell receptor beta chains from one sample, sequenced in a study of post-analysis software for immune sequencing data. In TCRdb, the PCR reads were re-called with MiXCR into one record per CDR3 protein. The profile shows under 650,000 distinct CDR3 sequences, about 40% of them singletons. Sequences were obtained from blood. These receptors came from a girl under 18 with multiple sclerosis. CDR3s include the opening cysteine and the closing phenylalanine or tryptophan.

V gene: TRBV7-2; J gene: TRBJ2-3; CDR3 protein: CASSSGRLLDTQYF
V gene: TRBV10-3; J gene: TRBJ1-1; CDR3 protein: CAISESERGAAFF
V gene: TRBV5-1; J gene: TRBJ2-3; CDR3 protein: CASSNNQGRITDTQYF
V gene: TRBV20-1; J gene: TRBJ2-1; CDR3 protein: CSAMTSGAIRFF
V gene: TRBV2; J gene: TRBJ1-5; CDR3 protein: CASTRGVNQPQHF
V gene: TRBV11-3; J gene: TRBJ1-1; CDR3 protein: CASSLTVPGSRAFF
V gene: TRBV12-3/TRBV12-4; J gene: TRBJ1-6; CDR3 protein: CASSFRTYNSPLHF
V gene: TRBV20-1; J gene: TRBJ1-2; CDR3 protein: CSARVGQDLSNYGYTF
V gene: TRBV12-3/TRBV12-4; J gene: TRBJ1-4; CDR3 protein: CASKTTGPNEKLFF
V gene: TRBV4-1; J gene: TRBJ1-4; CDR3 protein: CASSITGLNEKLFF
V gene: TRBV11-3; J gene: TRBJ1-1; CDR3 protein: CASSSAGGNMNTEAFF
V gene: TRBV7-2; J gene: TRBJ2-7; CDR3 protein: CASSRDRQTYEQYF
V gene: TRBV29-1; J gene: TRBJ1-5; CDR3 protein: CSVGTGQPQHF
V gene: TRBV6-5; J gene: NA; CDR3 protein: CASSYALFGAGETQYF
V gene: TRBV7-9; J gene: TRBJ2-3; CDR3 protein: CASFRGTGTDTQYF
V gene: TRBV10-1; J gene: TRBJ2-7; CDR3 protein: CASRDVGGSYEQYF
V gene: TRBV30; J gene: TRBJ1-2; CDR3 protein: CAWSRQQGANGYTF
V gene: TRBV20-1; J gene: NA; CDR3 protein: CSAPLSREGGETQYF
V gene: TRBV12-3/TRBV12-4; J gene: TRBJ2-7; CDR3 protein: CASSLSPGTGDHEQYF
V gene: TRBV10-3; J gene: TRBJ1-1; CDR3 protein: CAISERAVTEAFF
V gene: TRBV29-1; J gene: TRBJ2-1; CDR3 protein: CSVDGGQGKFDNEQFF
V gene: TRBV12-3/TRBV12-4; J gene: TRBJ2-1; CDR3 protein: CASYSGSSYNEQFF
V gene: TRBV12-3/TRBV12-4; J gene: TRBJ1-2; CDR3 protein: CASSTPFPEPKANYGYTF
V gene: TRBV4-2; J gene: TRBJ2-3; CDR3 protein: CASSRGGVGTDTQYF
V gene: TRBV29-1; J gene: NA; CDR3 protein: CSGKDREYEQYF
V gene: TRBV15; J gene: TRBJ2-5; CDR3 protein: CATSRDPRSGGETQYF
V gene: TRBV4-1; J gene: TRBJ1-5; CDR3 protein: CASSQVRGISQPQHF
V gene: TRBV5-1; J gene: TRBJ2-3; CDR3 protein: CASSLQLAGPQDTQYF
V gene: TRBV10-3; J gene: TRBJ2-4; CDR3 protein: CAISELILARDREQYF
V gene: TRBV20-1; J gene: TRBJ1-5; CDR3 protein: CSARERGTANQPQHF
V gene: TRBV4-1; J gene: TRBJ2-3; CDR3 protein: CASSREDTQYF
V gene: TRBV10-3; J gene: TRBJ1-2; CDR3 protein: CAISESVGRARGYGYTF
V gene: TRBV12-3/TRBV12-4; J gene: TRBJ2-5; CDR3 protein: CASSFGNLLQETQYF
V gene: TRBV12-3/TRBV12-4; J gene: TRBJ2-6; CDR3 protein: CASSPKQGPGANVLTF
V gene: TRBV5-1; J gene: TRBJ1-5; CDR3 protein: CASSFEGGNNQPQHF